This entry lists 26 T cell receptor beta chains sequenced from one sample in a study of blood T cells in healthy people across ages. Next came a second PCR, run for about 6 to 11 cycles, which used a sample-barcoded 5' primer along with a J-beta primer mix. TCRdb re-called the 5' RACE reads through MiXCR, storing one row per CDR3 protein. Among approximately 850,000 distinct CDR3 sequences listed, over 45% were seen once. The sequenced sample consisted of blood. The receptors derive from a man aged 25-45 years in good health.

This chain uses TRBV11-2 with TRBJ1-2; D unresolved. CDR1 and CDR2 (germline): SGHAT, FQNNGV. CDR3 length: 13 residues. V was trimmed by 5 bases and J by 8 bases, leaving 15 bases between them. Here the CDR3 DNA reads TGTGCCAGCAGCACGAGGCGGGTATACGGCTACACCTTC. Its translation: CASSTRRVYGYTF.

This chain links TRBV10-3 with TRBJ1-2, with TRBD1 matching 9 bases. This CDR3 comprises 13 residues. V lost 10 bases to trimming and J lost 6 bases; unmatched junction nucleotides: 9. Germline CDR1 ENHRY, CDR2 SYGVKD. The CDR3 DNA reads as TGTGCCACGAACAGGGGGCAGGGGGATGGCTACACCTTC. Translated: CATNRGQGDGYTF.

The gene calls are TRBV3-1 and TRBJ1-2; 7 bases are a match to TRBD1. Germline CDR1 reads LGHDT; CDR2 reads YNNKEL (reference sequence). The CDR3 extends over 14 amino acids. Unmatched junction bases numbered 7, after V lost 3 bases and J lost 6 bases. CDR3 DNA sequence: TGTGCCAGCAGCCATCCCCCGACAGGGAATGGCTACACCTTC. It is translated as CASSHPPTGNGYTF.

The chain has TRBV7-9 and TRBJ2-3, with 8 bases identical to TRBD2. CDR3 size: 15 residues. Germline CDR1 is SEHNR and CDR2 is FQNEAQ (reference sequence). Trimming cost V 6 bases and J 4 bases; bases outside gene matches: 9. This CDR3 reads CASSLRGAGADTQYF. CDR3 nucleotide sequence: TGTGCCAGCAGTCTGAGGGGAGCGGGAGCAGATACGCAGTATTTT.

The genes are TRBV7-2 and TRBJ2-7; the D call may be TRBD1 or TRBD2 (5 bases each). Trimming cost V 5 bases and J 4 bases, with 15 bases left between them. The CDR3 length is 14 residues. Germline V gene data show CDR1 as SGHTA and CDR2 as FQGNSA. The CDR3 DNA is TGTGCCAGCAGCGTCTTCGGGACGCCATACGAGCAGTACTTC. This encodes CASSVFGTPYEQYF.

The genes are TRBV29-1 and TRBJ2-7; 7 bases are a match to TRBD2. Germline-derived CDR1 and CDR2 are SQVTM and ANQGSEA. This CDR3 is 15 amino acids long. Germline trimming cut 4 bases from V and 1 base from J; bases unmatched to any gene: 10. The CDR3 bases are TGCAGCGTTGCCTCGGGTTGGGGGGGGTCCTACGAGCAGTACTTC. Its protein is CSVASGWGGSYEQYF.

The rearrangement joins TRBV6-6 to TRBJ1-1, with D hard to call. Germline lookup yields CDR1 MNHNY and CDR2 SVGAGI (reference sequence). Trimming removed 8 bases at V and 6 bases at J, with 10 bases between. The length of the CDR3 is 11 residues. The CDR3 sequence: CASSEMPEAFF. DNA of the CDR3: TGTGCCAGCTCCGAAATGCCTGAAGCTTTCTTT.

This clonotype has more than one count but fewer than ten. The V gene is TRBV14, the J gene TRBJ2-4, with 7 nucleotides matching TRBD2. J gave up 13 bases and V 3 bases, and 9 bases lay outside the gene matches. There are 13 residues in the CDR3. The germline V gene has CDR1 SGHDN and CDR2 FVKESK. The chain's CDR3 is CASSQQTSSEQYF. CDR3 nucleotide sequence: TGTGCCAGCAGCCAGCAGACTAGCAGTGAGCAGTACTTC.

The rearrangement joins TRBV6-2 or TRBV6-3 to TRBJ2-3; D could derive from TRBD1 or TRBD2 (6 bases each). The CDR3 sequence is 15 residues long. The V end was cut by 5 bases, the J end by 0 bases, with 12 bases between. Germline V gene data show CDR1 as MNHEY and CDR2 as SVGEGT. The CDR3, as DNA: TGTGCCAGCAGTAGGGGGGTTCCTAGCACAGATACGCAGTATTTT. This codes for CASSRGVPSTDTQYF.

The rearrangement links TRBV11-3 to TRBJ2-4, with D perhaps matching TRBD1 or TRBD2 (5 bases each). The germline V gene has CDR1 SGHNT and CDR2 YENEEA. There are 16 residues in the CDR3. Trimming stripped 4 bases from V and 4 bases from J, with 17 bases between. DNA for the CDR3: TGTGCCAGCAGCTCGAGGGGCGGAGGCCCTAAAAACATTCAGTACTTC. This sequence encodes CASSSRGGGPKNIQYF.

The sample holds a few counts of this clonotype. The gene calls are TRBV4-2 and TRBJ2-7; TRBD2 agrees at 8 bases. V lost 4 bases, J lost 3 bases, and 8 bases stayed unmatched. There are 15 residues in the CDR3. Germline-derived CDR1 and CDR2 are LGHNA and YNFKEQ. The CDR3: CASSLKRGTDYEQYF. Written as DNA, the CDR3 is TGTGCCAGCAGCCTGAAGCGGGGGACCGACTACGAGCAGTACTTC.

This clonotype has just a few counts. The J gene is TRBJ2-7, the V gene TRBV6-2 or TRBV6-3; the D gene is possibly TRBD2 (6 bases). This CDR3 has 15 amino acids. Germline CDR1 MNHEY, CDR2 SVGEGT. The V end lost 2 bases, the J end lost 2 bases, and 13 bases lay between the germline ends. CDR3 amino acids: CASSYRTGGTYEQYF. DNA for the CDR3: TGTGCCAGCAGTTACCGCACAGGCGGGACCTACGAGCAGTACTTC.

This clonotype has a handful of counts. The rearrangement joins TRBV20-1 to TRBJ2-5, with D perhaps TRBD1 (6 bases). V was pared by 7 bases and J by 3 bases, with 9 bases between. CDR3 length equals 11 residues. In germline, CDR1 is DFQATT, CDR2 SNEGSKA (reference sequence). CDR3 coding DNA: TGCAGTGAAGGGACAAAAGAGACCCAGTACTTC. Amino acids: CSEGTKETQYF.

In its sample, this clonotype was seen a few times. V and J are TRBV3-1 and TRBJ2-5; D remains unclear. Matching the DNA end better, TRBJ2-7 makes the J call doubtful. Per germline, CDR1 LGHDT and CDR2 YNNKEL (reference sequence). This CDR3 is 12 amino acids long. In nucleotides, the CDR3 is TGTGCCAGCAGCCAGTCAGATGGCGAGCAGTACTTC. This translates into CASSQSDGEQYF.

The chain combines TRBV4-3 with TRBJ2-7; 8 bases match TRBD1. The DNA matches TRBJ2-5 better at its end, which makes the J call doubtful. From germline, CDR1 is LGHNA and CDR2 YSLEER. The CDR3 consists of 16 residues. CDR3 coding DNA: TGCGCCAGCAGCCAGGCGACAGGGGACTCTTCGGAGACCCAGTACTTC. It codes for CASSQATGDSSETQYF.

This clonotype has more than one count but fewer than ten. This chain joins TRBV20-1 and TRBJ1-2, with D possibly TRBD1 on 5 matching bases. Germline CDR1 and CDR2: DFQATT and SNEGSKA (reference sequence). Between the trimmed V and J ends, which lost 3 bases and 1 base, there was a span of 15 bases. The CDR3 totals 15 residues. DNA of the CDR3: TGCAGTGCTAGCCCCGGGACCGAACTTAACTATGGCTACACCTTC. It yields the protein CSASPGTELNYGYTF.

V and J are TRBV2 and TRBJ2-4; D uncertain. The CDR3 consists of 14 residues. The V gene's germline CDR1 is SNHLY and CDR2 FYNNEI. Trimming pared 5 bases from V and 15 bases from J, leaving 23 bases between. CDR3 DNA: TGTGCCAGCAGTCCTCGAACCTCATCTTCGGTGGGGTACTTC. Translating it yields CASSPRTSSSVGYF.

The CDR3 here is CASSQDWDISQPQHF. The CDR3 DNA is TGCGCCAGCAGCCAAGATTGGGATATTTCTCAGCCCCAGCATTTT. V and J are TRBV4-1 and TRBJ1-5; D is unresolved. The V gene lost 0 bases and the J gene lost 6 bases, with 12 bases spanning the gap. Germline assignment: CDR1 MGHRA and CDR2 YSYEKL. The length of the CDR3 is 15 residues.

This clonotype was detected a few times. The J gene is TRBJ2-2, the V gene TRBV20-1; 11 bases fit TRBD2. Germline V CDR1 and CDR2: DFQATT, SNEGSKA (reference sequence). This CDR3 comprises 16 residues. V trimming: 6 bases; J trimming: 6 bases; junction bases outside the gene matches: 12. CDR3 amino acids: CSANPTSGTLSGELFF. CDR3 in DNA: TGCAGTGCAAACCCGACTAGCGGGACCTTATCCGGGGAGCTGTTTTTT.

The rearrangement links TRBV12-5 to TRBJ2-7, with D perhaps TRBD1 (5 bases). CDR1 is LGHNT and CDR2 is FRNRAP in the germline V gene. V lost 4 bases, J lost 2 bases, and 12 bases lay in between. The CDR3 is made up of 14 amino acids. CDR3 DNA sequence: TGTGCTAGTGGTTGGGGCAGCAGCACCTACGAGCAGTACTTC. Its translation: CASGWGSSTYEQYF.

This clonotype was counted only a few times. V usage is TRBV25-1 and J usage is TRBJ2-5; D may match TRBD1 or TRBD2 (5 bases each). Per germline, CDR1 MGHDK and CDR2 SYGVNS. The CDR3 length is 13 residues. V was clipped by 5 bases and J by 2 bases, with 9 bases between them. CDR3 sequence reads: CASSTRGQETQYF. CDR3 sequence (DNA): TGTGCCAGCAGTACTAGGGGTCAAGAGACCCAGTACTTC. Variable domain in full (rest from reference TRBV25-1 and TRBJ2-5): EADIYQTPRYLVIGTGKKITLECSQTMGHDKMYWYQQDPGMELHLIHYSYGVNSTEKGDLSSESTVSRIRTEHFPLTLESARPSHTSQYLCASSTRGQETQYFGPGTRLLVL.

This clonotype was picked up a small number of times. This rearrangement joins TRBV10-3 to TRBJ1-1; no clear D. There are 13 residues in the CDR3. The V end was cut by 8 bases, the J end by 1 base, with 11 bases between. CDR1 ENHRY and CDR2 SYGVKD come from the germline V gene. The CDR3 region has the DNA TGTGCCATCGTTGCGGAACCGAACACTGAAGCTTTCTTT. Residues: CAIVAEPNTEAFF.

The chain couples TRBV30 to TRBJ2-5; a weak D match, TRBD2 (6 bases). TRBJ2-7 explains the end of the DNA better; the J call may be wrong. This CDR3 has 13 residues. Per the germline V gene, CDR1 is GTSNPN and CDR2 is SVGIG (reference sequence). The CDR3 nucleotides are TGTGCCTGGGGTCCCGGGGGTACGAACGAGCAGTACTTC. Translated, it gives CAWGPGGTNEQYF.

This clonotype showed up many times. The J gene is TRBJ2-1, the V gene TRBV5-1, with D perhaps being TRBD1 or TRBD2 (6 bases each). V lost 4 bases to trimming and J lost 5 bases, with 13 bases between them. This CDR3 is 14 amino acids long. The germline CDR1 and CDR2 sequences are SGHRS and YFSETQ. As DNA, the CDR3 is TGCGCCAGCAGCCAGAGGGGGGCCAACAATGAGCAGTTCTTC. Amino acid sequence: CASSQRGANNEQFF. The full variable domain, rest sourced from reference TRBV5-1 and TRBJ2-1, is KAGVTQTPRYLIKTRGQQVTLSCSPISGHRSVSWYQQTPGQGLQFLFEYFSETQRNKGNFPGRFSGRQFSNSRSEMNVSTLELGDSALYLCASSQRGANNEQFFGPGTRLTVL.

The chain couples TRBV12-3 or TRBV12-4 to TRBJ1-3; D possibly corresponds to TRBD1 (5 bases). Trimming took off 4 bases at V and 8 bases at J, with 18 bases between the two ends. The CDR3 is 15 residues long. The DNA of the CDR3 is TGTGCCAGCAGTTCCACCCCCCCAGGGCGGCACACCATATATTTT. It encodes CASSSTPPGRHTIYF.

CDR3: CASSLARGPDGYTF. The CDR3 DNA is TGCGCCAGCAGCTTGGCTCGGGGGCCAGATGGCTACACCTTC. The V call is TRBV5-1, the J call TRBJ1-2, with a weak D call TRBD1 (6 bases). Trimming took off 0 bases at V and 6 bases at J, with 12 bases between the two ends. Germline values: CDR1 SGHRS, CDR2 YFSETQ. This CDR3 has 14 amino acids.